This T cell receptor beta chain comes out of a study of blood T cells in healthy people across ages. Across the study: With template switching, about one barcoded beta molecule was captured per two T cells. General observations from the study: Significant beta diversity loss was already apparent by age around 40, declining roughly linearly. Compared with aged donors, long-lived donors showed fewer expanded clones, suggesting selection.

This CDR3 is 14 amino acids long. Germline lookup yields CDR1 MNHEY and CDR2 SVGAGI. V was cut by 5 bases and J by 4 bases, with 12 bases left in between. Next came a second PCR, run for about 7 to 12 cycles, which used a sample-barcoded 5' primer along with a J-beta primer mix. One entry per CDR3 protein results from TCRdb running MiXCR on the 5' RACE reads. The sample shows 700,000 or so distinct CDR3 sequences, about 20% of them seen only once. Regarding this clonotype: Its matching antigen is unknown.

This chain connects TRBV6-5 to TRBJ1-5; D gene uncertain. Material for sequencing was blood. The sequence came from a man in his 70s in good health. CDR3 protein: CASSKQTGNQPQHF. In nucleotides, the CDR3 is TGTGCCAGCAGTAAACAGACGGGAAATCAGCCCCAGCATTTT.